This T cell receptor beta chain was identified in a study of blood T cell repertoires in COVID-19. Study details: Nucleic acid was either cDNA or gDNA, and it came from T cells, B-cell-depleted T cells, or PBMCs.

The CDR3 sequence is 15 residues long. Trimming at V came to 5 bases and at J to 0 bases, leaving 6 bases not matched to a gene. Germline CDR1 and CDR2: SEHNR and FQNEAQ (reference sequence). Data came from immunoSEQ multiplex PCR; TCRdb stores just in-frame clones and leaves some out. The repertoire consists of under 95,000 clones, with approximately 90% occurring once and the leading ten covering 2.5% to 3%. Seattle-derived patients entered the study during active infection and were followed longitudinally. The V gene is TRBV7-9, the J gene TRBJ2-5, with 7 bases matching TRBD2. The TCR originated in a man aged 45 to 65 with COVID-19, enrolled during active disease. The source material was peripheral blood. The CDR3 DNA follows: TGTGCCAGCAGCCCCAGCGGGAAGTACCAAGAGACCCAGTACTTC. Its protein product is CASSPSGKYQETQYF.